This TCR beta chain appears in the sequencing data of a study of post-analysis software for immune sequencing data. Looking at the study overall: Courses of disease covered relapsing-remitting, secondary progressive and progressive-relapsing multiple sclerosis.

To note about this clonotype: No antigen is known for it.

The CDR3 totals 18 residues. After removal of 2 bases from V and 0 bases from J, the junction contained 12 bases not matched to a gene. Germline lookup yields CDR1 SGHTA and CDR2 FQGNSA. Each TCR beta cDNA library carried unique molecular identifiers. TCRdb redid the calling of the PCR reads with MiXCR, one entry per CDR3 protein. The data contain 600,000 to 750,000 distinct CDR3 sequences, approximately 59% of them singletons. Findings and limits, study-wide: Comparison with controls showed significantly lower normalized Chao1 diversity in multiple sclerosis patients. A few TRBV segments appeared more often in patients than in controls, and TRBV5-6, TRBV5-1 and TRBV20-1 were among these.

The source material was blood. This receptor was identified in a girl aged 2 to 10 with multiple sclerosis. The chain recombines TRBV7-2 with TRBJ1-1, with 7 positions matching TRBD1. The CDR3 DNA is TGTGCCAGCAGCTTACCTTTTTCCGGGACAGTCATGAACACTGAAGCTTTCTTT. Protein product: CASSLPFSGTVMNTEAFF. Using reference TRBV7-2 and TRBJ1-1 for the parts outside the CDR3, the full variable domain is GAGVSQSPSNKVTEKGKDVELRCDPISGHTALYWYRQSLGQGLEFLIYFQGNSAPDKSGLPSDRFSAERTGGSVSTLTIQRTQQEDSAVYLCASSLPFSGTVMNTEAFFGQGTRLTVV.